The entry that follows covers one TCR beta chain sequence. Patients from Seattle were sampled longitudinally, starting during active infection. Per germline, CDR1 LNHDA and CDR2 SQIVND (reference sequence). The CDR3 spans 13 residues. The V segment lost 5 bases and the J segment 6 bases; nucleotides outside the gene matches: 4. This entry is derived from a study of blood T cell repertoires in COVID-19. Across the study: Samples of COVID-19 (acute and convalescent) were obtained from the United States, Italy and Spain. Sources were T cells, B-cell-depleted T cells, or PBMCs; the material itself was cDNA or gDNA.

Authors' data handling: Scientists estimated how many nucleated cells there were by amplifying reference gene primers. Clones were sequenced by immunoSEQ multiplex PCR, and TCRdb holds only the in-frame ones, with some missing. From that table come the V and J calls and clone size; the DNA was used to work out D and trimming. The sample yields tens of thousands of clones, 80% seen once. Sequencing was done on a sample of peripheral blood. This TCR derives from a man younger than 45 with COVID-19, enrolled during active disease. The rearrangement links TRBV19 to TRBJ2-7, with 10 positions matching TRBD1. The CDR3 sequence: CASSLRDRGEQYF. As DNA, the CDR3 is TGTGCCAGTAGTCTCCGGGACAGGGGCGAGCAGTACTTC. Looking up the rest from reference TRBV19 and TRBJ2-7 gives the full variable domain: DGGITQSPKYLFRKEGQNVTLSCEQNLNHDAMYWYRQDPGQGLRLIYYSQIVNDFQKGDIAEGYSVSREKKESFPLTVTSAQKNPTAFYLCASSLRDRGEQYFGPGTRLTVT.